One sample yielded the 5 T cell receptor beta chains listed below, sequenced in a study of shared clonotypes between healthy human individuals. The data were produced by immunoSEQ multiplex PCR, yet TCRdb's version contains in-frame clones alone and is incomplete. The sample lists roughly 1,000,000 clones, approximately 78% occurring once. Sequencing was carried out using memory CD4+ T cells from PBMCs. As to subset: CD45RA-negative fraction. Receptors were obtained from a man aged 18 to 35 in good health. Some clones in this sample may be carry-over from other donors' samples.

This clone has a count of ten or more. The chain has TRBV7-9 and TRBJ1-3; no firm D call. Deletions cut 4 bases from V and 0 bases from J, with 10 bases between. The CDR3 has 15 residues. Germline V gene lookup returns CDR1 SEHNR and CDR2 FQNEAQ (reference sequence). CDR3 sequence reads: CASSSPASSGNTIYF. The CDR3 DNA reads TGTGCCAGCAGCTCCCCGGCAAGCTCTGGAAACACCATATATTTT. The entire variable domain, with the rest obtained from reference TRBV7-9 and TRBJ1-3, is as follows: DTGVSQNPRHKITKRGQNVTFRCDPISEHNRLYWYRQTLGQGPEFLTYFQNEAQLEKSRLLSDRFSAERPKGSFSTLEIQRTEQGDSAMYLCASSSPASSGNTIYFGEGSWLTVV.

The J gene is TRBJ2-3, the V gene TRBV11-2, with D unclear. The ends were cut back, 1 base at V and 1 base at J, with 6 bases in the middle. This CDR3 is built from 14 residues. CDR1 SGHAT and CDR2 FQNNGV come from the germline V gene. This chain's CDR3 is CASSLAPRTDTQYF. As DNA, the CDR3 is TGTGCCAGCAGCTTAGCGCCCCGCACAGATACGCAGTATTTT.

The CDR3 reads CASSLTGGVYNEQFF. For the CDR3, the DNA is TGTGCCAGCTCACTCACAGGGGGCGTCTACAATGAGCAGTTCTTC. The V call is TRBV18, the J call TRBJ2-1, with 9 bases fitting TRBD1. Germline V gene data show CDR1 as KGHSH and CDR2 as LQKENI. This CDR3 comprises 15 residues. V shed 4 bases, J shed 3 bases, and the junction held 4 bases outside the gene matches.

The V call is TRBV5-1, the J call TRBJ2-1, with 7 positions matching TRBD2. The germline V gene encodes CDR1 SGHRS and CDR2 YFSETQ. The CDR3 is 17 amino acids. J lost 2 bases, V lost 3 bases, and 11 bases had no gene match. The CDR3 region is CASSSRGGAGTYNEQFF. The CDR3, as DNA: TGCGCCAGCAGCTCCCGTGGAGGAGCGGGGACCTACAATGAGCAGTTCTTC.

The rearrangement uses TRBV11-2 and TRBJ2-7, with D perhaps matching TRBD1 (6 bases). CDR3 length: 14 residues. V lost 5 bases, J lost 0 bases, and 11 bases lay in between. The germline V gene has CDR1 SGHAT and CDR2 FQNNGV. The chain's CDR3 is CASSLLGGSYEQYF. In DNA, the CDR3 is TGTGCCAGCAGCCTCTTAGGGGGCTCCTACGAGCAGTACTTC.